This T cell receptor beta chain is drawn from a study of cytomegalovirus exposure and HLA in healthy donors (dated by TCRdb to about 2017). Regarding the complete study: An earlier analysis of under 600 of the donors reported 250 to 300 Gb of sequence data and some 100 million unique TCR beta sequences from 150 million to 200 million T cells. An early release that covered some 630 HLA-typed donors contained approximately 300 gigabases of sequencing data and about 84 million unique TCR sequences. Of the 350 to 450 genotyped donors, around 81% fell in the genetic ancestry cluster associated with self-reported Caucasian donors. The study aimed to test whether cataloging public T cell receptors could reveal signatures of past pathogen exposure. The study used immunosequencing to profile the T cell repertoires of approximately 690 subjects and linked those repertoires to cytomegalovirus serostatus. A separate validation cohort of over 95 different subjects was used in addition to the 666-subject first cohort. To predict cytomegalovirus infection status, the study brought together high-throughput TCR immunosequencing, statistical association of individual TCRs with disease status, and machine learning. A later analysis re-analyzed previously published TCR beta repertoires from 550 to 700 donors and added high-resolution HLA genotyping to study TCR occurrence patterns. Rather than drawing on any new phenotypic data, the later analysis identified candidate immune exposures from TCR beta sequences and the way those sequences occurred across donors. To decide whether each TCR beta V gene segment behaved as functional or pseudogenic, an earlier analysis of approximately 620 of the donors relied on high-throughput TCR beta sequencing. Donor age, sex, ethnicity and CMV serostatus were compiled alongside the repertoire data. A later genetic analysis took genome-wide SNP genotypes for about 55% of the 666 donors and used that subset as a discovery cohort. Every repertoire in the discovery cohort had been generated on one and the same sequencing platform. Both class I and class II loci were covered by HLA typing, at four-digit resolution. The number of donors typed differed by locus, with about 629-630 for A, B, C, DRB1 and DQB1, roughly 550 for DQA1, over 600 for DPA1, and around 450 for DPB1. About five DR-DQ haplotypes were treated as single units for association and clustering because of strong linkage in the cohort. Across 300 to 500 genotyped donors of the cohort, an average of approximately 240,000 unique TCR beta nucleotide sequences per donor were sequenced, and around 19% of those sequences were non-productive.

In total, roughly 670 healthy bone marrow donors made up the cohort. Cohort members were all nominally healthy when sampled, although unrecorded immune exposures were likely present. The donor was CMV seronegative and belonged to the group of 350 to 400 seronegative cohort members. A peripheral blood sample was provided by each donor, and peripheral blood mononuclear cells were used for TCR beta sequencing. Genomic DNA was extracted from the blood cell samples with the Qiagen DNeasy Blood Extraction Kit. As concerns this clone: No antigen is known for it.

Broad study findings and their caveats: The classifier was reported to diagnose cytomegalovirus status with high specificity and sensitivity in both the original cohort and the validation cohort. Over 15 rarely observed V segments, including chromosome 9 orphons, were excluded from the earlier analysis of 550 to 700 of the donors because counts were too low. In vitro tests confirmed that three of the cytomegalovirus-associated TCR beta chains recognize cytomegalovirus antigens. Across donors, most TCR sequences were observed very rarely, whereas some public TCRs were present in many individuals. In a later analysis, TCR association rates were found to vary across HLA loci, with the most associated TCRs seen for DRB1 alleles and the fewest for HLA-C alleles. Correlated functional status among segregating V segments might be attributable to linkage disequilibrium, but an unknown experimental factor could not be ruled out. Compared with the approximately 710-donor mean, donors in an Asian-associated ancestry cluster had fewer N-insertions in productive TCRs, according to a later genetic analysis. In a later analysis, most CMV-associated TCR beta chains were found to appear HLA-restricted, with HLA associations seemingly driven largely by CMV exposure. Compared with equally common non-associated chains, HLA-associated TCR beta chains in a later analysis were more clonally expanded and had lower generation probabilities. A further reported finding was that TCR beta sequences accurately predicted the HLA-A and HLA-B alleles for most subjects in the first cohort. The study listed 164 TCR beta chains as associated with cytomegalovirus. Roughly uniform sequencing depth across donors was assumed in presence/absence analyses, although this assumption may not hold. Only TCR beta chains were sequenced in this cohort, and the absence of alpha or paired-chain data limited detectable features. When HLA alleles, especially DR and DQ, strongly co-occurred, attributing TCR associations to individual alleles was difficult. In an earlier analysis of fewer than 700 of the donors, most TCR beta V segments appeared in productive rearrangements about 87% or about 30% of the time, broadly matching IMGT annotations. Specific HLA alleles were associated with 15,000 to 20,000 TCR beta sequences at a false discovery rate of 0.05 in a later analysis. A group of highly shared sequence variants was considered likely to be a technical artifact of the sequencing pipeline. Because HLA typing was unavailable for some donors at each locus, only the typed subset was used in association tests. According to the authors, the approach could potentially be generalized to other disease states and immunological phenotypes. V-gene and J-gene trimming of TCR beta chains was associated with a missense DCLRE1C variant in a later genetic analysis, and the association was replicated in an independent cohort. CMV serostatus was the only immune exposure information available for the cohort. A later analysis reported that several top co-occurrence clusters appeared linked to parvovirus B19, influenza, CMV and Epstein-Barr virus.

The library was produced with the immunoSEQ multiplex PCR assay. The multiplex PCR relied on a mix of 60 forward primers for TCR Vbeta segments and 13 reverse primers for TCR Jbeta segments. A multiplex PCR assay on genomic DNA amplified the CDR3 region of rearranged TCR beta genes. On the Illumina HiSeq System, the amplified TCR beta libraries were sequenced as 87-base-pair reads. Turning to the authors' computational methods: Across the roughly 600 repertoires, a later analysis counted around 80 million unique TCR beta chains, some 11 million of which were shared by at least two donors. A nearest-neighbor algorithm error-corrected the raw reads and collapsed the reads into unique sequences, merging closely related sequences to remove PCR and sequencing errors. Alignment of CDR3 sequences to IMGT reference sequences was used to assign V, D and J gene segments. For a sequence to be retained, a match of at least six nucleotides to both a V gene segment and a J gene segment was required. Rearrangements were classified as productive when the CDR3 lacked stop codons and remained in frame with V and J, and all other rearrangements were classified as non-productive. CDR3 was defined according to IMGT convention as the region running from the second conserved V-encoded cysteine to the conserved J-encoded phenylalanine. In an earlier analysis of 500 to 650 of the donors, sequences lacking an unambiguous match to a single V gene segment were excluded. In an earlier analysis of almost 600 of the donors, a V segment was called functional when productive rearrangements were above 56.7%, and segregating when the standard deviation between donors exceeded 5%. To diagnose cytomegalovirus status from the catalog of TCR beta chain sequences, a statistical classification framework was built. In a later analysis, V and J genes were assigned by comparing TCR nucleotide sequences against IMGT/GENE-DB human TR gene sequences. In a later analysis, CDR3 sequences and most-parsimonious VDJ recombination scenarios were assigned using the TCRdist pipeline. In a later analysis, each TCR beta chain was defined by its CDR3 amino acid sequence together with its V-gene family, and reads without a unique V-gene family were excluded. A later analysis removed over 500 highly shared, low-generation-probability nucleotide sequences to deal with suspected cross-contamination and a sequencing artifact. For each public chain, a later analysis derived a clonal expansion index from normalized ranks of inferred template counts within each repertoire. In a later analysis, generation probabilities were computed with a VDJ recombination model fitted to out-of-frame rearrangements, and the resulting probabilities were checked against IGoR. In a later analysis, hypergeometric tests were used to score TCR-TCR, TCR-HLA and TCR-CMV co-occurrence, with a repertoire-size bias correction applied to TCR pairs. In a later analysis, false discovery rates were estimated by permuting HLA or CMV assignments 20 times. In a later analysis, co-occurring TCRs were grouped using DBSCAN, with TCRdist sequence similarity added in when clustering inside HLA-allele-positive subsets. Co-occurrence clustering excluded repertoires with fewer than 30,000 or more than 120,000 public chains, plus five with anomalous nucleotide sharing. Held by TCRdb, this immuneACCESS table contains in-frame sequences only and omits some clones. Under half of the omission traces to an unresolved V gene where checked; the cause of the rest is unknown. That table furnishes V, J and clone size, whereas the DNA furnished D and trimming. The table of this sample itemizes about 42,000 clones. The ten largest clones represent approximately 1.4% of the sample.

This TCR was sampled from a young man in good health and CMV-seronegative. The sample was PBMCs.

CDR3 protein: CASSVDSRSWGTEAFF. The nucleotide sequence reads as follows: TGTGCCAGCAGCGTGGACAGCCGATCCTGGGGCACTGAAGCTTTCTTT. The sequence links TRBV9 to TRBJ1-1, and possibly TRBD1, on 6 matching bases. CDR1 is given as SGDLS and CDR2 as YYNGEE, both from the germline V gene. Its CDR3 holds 16 amino acids, cysteine through phenylalanine. CDR3 DNA only is kept here, 48 bases in frame from base 1. At the junction V is shortened by 2 bases and J by 4 bases, with 18 bases in between.